The 26 T cell receptor beta chains below all came from one sample that was sequenced in a study of patients and donors after allogeneic stem cell transplantation. TCRdb passed the RT-PCR reads through MiXCR, listing each CDR3 protein once. Of approximately 170,000 distinct CDR3 sequences listed, approximately 24% are singletons. Material: blood, either unsorted or a sorted T cell fraction (not recorded which). The receptors were sampled from a human donor who was either an allogeneic HSCT recipient or a stem cell or donor lymphocyte infusion donor (not recorded which). It is not recorded whose cells these are; they may come from a transplant donor.

V and J are TRBV6-6 and TRBJ1-1, with D perhaps matching TRBD1 (5 bases). Trimming stripped 6 bases from V and 3 bases from J, with 14 bases between. Germline assignment: CDR1 MNHNY and CDR2 SVGAGI (reference sequence). CDR3 length: 14 residues. The CDR3, as DNA: TGTGCCAGCAGGAACAAGGGGATGGACACTGAAGCTTTCTTT. Translating gives CASRNKGMDTEAFF.

Regarding this clonotype: At one of its ends the junction is not consistent with the germline gene, which may arise from a read error. This chain connects TRBV6-6 to TRBJ1-2; TRBD1 matches at 9 bases. The CDR3 sequence is 13 residues long. Germline assignment: CDR1 MNHNY and CDR2 SVGAGI (reference sequence). CDR3 amino acids: CASYRLTGGPPPF. The CDR3, as DNA: TGTGCCAGTTATCGGTTAACAGGGGGCCCCCCACCCTTC.

There are a few counts of this clonotype. The chain combines TRBV18 with TRBJ1-2; D not resolved. The germline gives CDR1 KGHSH, CDR2 LQKENI. The V gene lost 4 bases and the J gene lost 2 bases, with 11 bases spanning the gap. The CDR3 length is 14 residues. The CDR3 DNA follows: TGTGCCAGCTCACAAACTCAAGAGAACTATGGCTACACCTTC. It specifies CASSQTQENYGYTF.

CDR3 region: CSANTGTSGGIYSTDTQYF. The CDR3 nucleotides are TGCAGTGCTAATACCGGGACTAGCGGGGGGATCTATAGCACAGATACGCAGTATTTT. The rearrangement joins TRBV20-1 to TRBJ2-3; 15 positions match TRBD2. Trimming took 4 bases from V and 0 from J; bases not matched to a gene: 11. CDR3 length equals 19 residues. Germline CDR1 and CDR2: DFQATT and SNEGSKA (reference sequence).

The table lists this clonotype with a few counts. This chain links TRBV24-1 with TRBJ2-2; D ambiguous. V lost 2 bases and J lost 4, with 13 bases in between. The CDR3 extends over 16 amino acids. Germline CDR1 is KGHDR and CDR2 is SFDVKD. Written as DNA, the CDR3 is TGTGCCACCAGTGATTCCGGGTACGACGGCACCGGGGAGCTGTTTTTT. Translated, it gives CATSDSGYDGTGELFF.

The chain combines TRBV29-1 with TRBJ2-3; maybe TRBD1 (6 bases). The germline gives CDR1 SQVTM, CDR2 ANQGSEA. Deletions cut 1 base from V and 3 bases from J, with 14 bases between. This CDR3 contains 15 residues. The DNA for the CDR3 is TGCAGCGTTGAAGTGAGGGGGATACCTACAGATACGCAGTATTTT. Translating gives CSVEVRGIPTDTQYF.

The chain recombines TRBV5-1 with TRBJ1-2; D gene ambiguous. Germline CDR1 reads SGHRS; CDR2 reads YFSETQ. The V end was cut by 9 bases, the J end by 4 bases, with 19 bases between. CDR3 size: 14 residues. CDR3 sequence reads: CATMSLLVGYGYTF. The CDR3 DNA sequence: TGCGCCACCATGTCCCTTCTTGTGGGCTATGGCTACACCTTC.

The V gene is TRBV5-5, the J gene TRBJ1-2, with TRBD1 as a possible D gene (6 bases). The CDR3 has 17 amino acids. The V end lost 4 bases, the J end lost 1 base, and 20 bases lay between the germline ends. In germline, CDR1 is SGHKS, CDR2 YYEKEE (reference sequence). The CDR3 sequence is CASSMTGGLPLNYGYTF. The CDR3 DNA reads TGTGCCAGCAGCATGACCGGGGGCTTACCACTTAACTATGGCTACACCTTC.

In DNA form, the CDR3 reads TGTGCTAGTGGGGGAGGCCTTAGAGGGGCCGGAGCCAATGAGCAGTTCTTC. Translation: CASGGGLRGAGANEQFF. The chain has TRBV12-5 and TRBJ2-1, with D perhaps TRBD2 (6 bases). CDR1 and CDR2 from the germline V gene are LGHNT and FRNRAP. V lost 6 bases, J lost 6 bases, and 24 bases lay in between. The CDR3 totals 17 residues.

The sample holds a few counts of this clonotype. The rearrangement joins TRBV19 to TRBJ2-7; TRBD1 matches 7 bases. The length of the CDR3 is 14 residues. Trimming at V came to 6 bases and at J to 0 bases, leaving 5 bases not matched to a gene. The germline CDR1 and CDR2 sequences are LNHDA and SQIVND (reference sequence). CDR3 residues: CASRQQGSSYEQYF. The CDR3 region has the DNA TGTGCCAGTAGGCAACAGGGGTCCTCCTACGAGCAGTACTTC.

CDR3 nucleotide sequence: TGCGCCAGCAGCTTAATTGATGAGCAGTTCTTC. Translation gives CASSLIDEQFF. V and J are TRBV5-1 and TRBJ2-1; D gene ambiguous. From germline, CDR1 is SGHRS and CDR2 YFSETQ. The CDR3 consists of 11 residues. The V end lost 2 bases, the J end lost 8 bases, and 5 bases lay between the germline ends.

V is TRBV18 and J is TRBJ1-6, with a possible D match to TRBD1 (5 bases). CDR1 and CDR2 from the germline V gene are KGHSH and LQKENI. The CDR3 covers 13 residues. V dropped 3 bases and J dropped 17 bases, with 17 bases sitting between them. Here the CDR3 DNA reads TGTGCCAGCTCACCGTCTGCCGGGACCGAGATCCACTTT. Residues: CASSPSAGTEIHF.

V gene TRBV10-3 combines with J gene TRBJ2-7, with 7 bases identical to TRBD2. Germline assignment: CDR1 ENHRY and CDR2 SYGVKD. There are 13 residues in the CDR3. The junction had 9 bases not matched to a gene; V was cut back by 10 bases and J by 3 bases. In DNA, the CDR3 is TGTGCCACCCTAGCTGCGGGAGACTACGAGCAGTACTTC. Protein sequence: CATLAAGDYEQYF.

V usage is TRBV27 and J usage is TRBJ1-6; D possibly corresponds to TRBD1 (5 bases). The germline CDR1 and CDR2 sequences are MNHEY and SMNVEV (reference sequence). V was clipped by 6 bases and J by 10 bases, with 16 bases between them. The CDR3 covers 14 residues. CDR3 nucleotides: TGTGCCAGCAGATTAACGGGGGTCTCCTCACCCCTCCACTTT. Its protein is CASRLTGVSSPLHF.

The chain carries TRBV10-3 and TRBJ2-7; D perhaps matches TRBD1 (5 bases). This CDR3 region has 14 residues. Germline assignment: CDR1 ENHRY and CDR2 SYGVKD. V lost 3 bases to trimming and J lost 0 bases, with 9 bases between them. For the CDR3, the DNA is TGTGCCATCAGTGAAGACAGTAGCTCCTACGAGCAGTACTTC. Translated: CAISEDSSSYEQYF.

The chain's CDR3 is CASSQGPVVDYGYTF. The CDR3 coding sequence is TGCGCCAGCAGCCAGGGGCCCGTAGTTGACTATGGCTACACCTTC. The chain has TRBV5-1 and TRBJ1-2; TRBD1 might be the D (6 bases). V was clipped by 4 bases and J by 3 bases, with 16 bases between them. Germline V gene sequence: CDR1 SGHRS, CDR2 YFSETQ. The length of the CDR3 is 15 residues.

This clonotype was counted at least ten times. The J gene is TRBJ1-2, the V gene TRBV6-6, with 10 nucleotides matching TRBD1. Germline V lookup: CDR1 MNHNY, CDR2 SVGAGI (reference sequence). The CDR3 is made up of 17 amino acids. The junction had 16 bases not matched to a gene; V was cut back by 8 bases and J by 4 bases. The DNA for the CDR3 is TGTGCCAGCTTCCCGGGACAGGGGCGAATGGGTGTCTATGGCTACACCTTC. Translation: CASFPGQGRMGVYGYTF.

This clonotype turned up a few times. The chain recombines TRBV7-3 with TRBJ1-1, with D possibly being TRBD1 (5 bases). The CDR3 runs to 14 residues. Between the trimmed V and J ends, which lost 1 base and 3 bases, there was a span of 9 bases. Germline V CDR1 and CDR2: SGHTA, FQGTGA. The CDR3: CASSLNQGDTEAFF. CDR3 DNA: TGTGCCAGCAGCTTAAATCAGGGAGACACTGAAGCTTTCTTT.

This clonotype was seen at least ten times. This rearrangement joins TRBV4-3 to TRBJ1-4; TRBD1 might be the D (5 bases). The CDR3 contains 15 residues. Trimming took off 3 bases at V and 14 bases at J, with 22 bases between the two ends. The V gene's germline CDR1 is LGHNA and CDR2 YSLEER. CDR3 residues: CASSQDRGPGLRLFF. The CDR3 coding sequence is TGCGCCAGCAGCCAGGACCGGGGCCCTGGGCTTAGGCTGTTTTTT.

The chain joins TRBV7-9 to TRBJ2-5, with TRBD1 matching over 8 bases. CDR1 and CDR2 (germline): SEHNR, FQNEAQ (reference sequence). The CDR3 is 8 residues long. V trimming: 11 bases; J trimming: 14 bases; junction bases outside the gene matches: 4. The CDR3 nucleotides read TGTGCCGAAGACAGGGGTTACTTC. This codes for CAEDRGYF.

This clonotype turned up a few times. This sequence joins TRBV7-3 and TRBJ1-1; D gene unclear. Germline V gene lookup returns CDR1 SGHTA and CDR2 FQGTGA. The CDR3 loop spans 15 amino acids. Trimming left V 3 bases short and J 1 base short, with 12 bases between. The CDR3 nucleotides are TGTGCCAGCAGCTTGCTAGGCCCACCGAACACTGAAGCTTTCTTT. Translated, it gives CASSLLGPPNTEAFF. Supplemented by reference TRBV7-3 and TRBJ1-1, the full variable domain reads GAGVSQTPSNKVTEKGKYVELRCDPISGHTALYWYRQSLGQGPEFLIYFQGTGAADDSGLPNDRFFAVRPEGSVSTLKIQRTERGDSAVYLCASSLLGPPNTEAFFGQGTRLTVV.

This sequence joins TRBV18 and TRBJ1-3; D is unclear. Germline V CDR1 and CDR2: KGHSH, LQKENI. V lost 3 bases to trimming and J lost 4 bases, with 4 bases between them. The CDR3 is 12 residues long. CDR3 DNA: TGTGCCAGCTCACCCCAAGGAAACACCATATATTTT. This translates into CASSPQGNTIYF.

The gene calls are TRBV7-2 and TRBJ2-3; TRBD2 aligns across 12 bases. V gave up 1 base and J gave up 2 bases; unmatched junction bases: 10. Germline CDR1 SGHTA, CDR2 FQGNSA. The CDR3 consists of 19 residues. The CDR3, as DNA: TGTGCCAGCAGCTTAGTTCCCCTAGCGGGGGGGCTATCCACAGATACGCAGTATTTT. Translating gives CASSLVPLAGGLSTDTQYF.

The rearrangement links TRBV20-1 to TRBJ2-3; no reliable D call. Germline V gives CDR1 DFQATT, CDR2 SNEGSKA (reference sequence). V was pared by 4 bases and J by 4 bases, with 15 bases between. The CDR3 has 14 amino acids. The CDR3 protein is CSAKMESLSDTQYF. The CDR3 DNA is TGCAGTGCTAAGATGGAATCATTATCAGATACGCAGTATTTT.

This clonotype was picked up one time. V usage is TRBV6-6 and J usage is TRBJ2-3; TRBD1 might be the D (5 bases). Per germline, CDR1 MNHNY and CDR2 SVGAGI (reference sequence). The CDR3 runs to 14 residues. Trimming stripped 3 bases from V and 4 bases from J, with 11 bases between. The chain's CDR3 is CASSYGAAADTQYF. The CDR3 coding sequence is TGTGCCAGCAGTTATGGGGCGGCGGCAGATACGCAGTATTTT.

This chain connects TRBV20-1 to TRBJ1-1; D uncertain. The V end lost 6 bases, the J end lost 1 base, and 15 bases lay between the germline ends. CDR3 length equals 14 residues. Germline loops: CDR1 DFQATT, CDR2 SNEGSKA (reference sequence). The CDR3 region is CSATLAAENTEAFF. The CDR3 DNA reads TGCAGTGCCACCCTTGCGGCGGAGAACACTGAAGCTTTCTTT.